This TCR beta chain was captured by sequencing in a study of shared clonotypes between healthy human individuals. Study outcomes and limitations: Shared clonotypes across all four donors exceeded non-shared ones in generation probability.

Some clones are missing from TCRdb's copy, which holds only in-frame ones; the method was immunoSEQ multiplex PCR. Found here are about 1 million clones, more than 60% of them singletons; the top ten hold roughly 1.5%. The CDR3 has 13 amino acids. The germline CDR1 and CDR2 sequences are LNHDA and SQIVND (reference sequence). V was trimmed by 6 bases and J by 0 bases, leaving 8 bases between them. Of note for this clone: Its antigen is undetermined.

This chain joins TRBV19 and TRBJ1-1; no clear D gene. The sequenced sample was memory CD4+ T cells sorted from blood. Subset of the sample: CD45RA-negative fraction. This sequence originates from a man aged 18 to 29 in good health. The CDR3: CASRYSLNTEAFF. The CDR3 coding sequence is TGTGCCAGTAGATACAGCCTGAACACTGAAGCTTTCTTT.